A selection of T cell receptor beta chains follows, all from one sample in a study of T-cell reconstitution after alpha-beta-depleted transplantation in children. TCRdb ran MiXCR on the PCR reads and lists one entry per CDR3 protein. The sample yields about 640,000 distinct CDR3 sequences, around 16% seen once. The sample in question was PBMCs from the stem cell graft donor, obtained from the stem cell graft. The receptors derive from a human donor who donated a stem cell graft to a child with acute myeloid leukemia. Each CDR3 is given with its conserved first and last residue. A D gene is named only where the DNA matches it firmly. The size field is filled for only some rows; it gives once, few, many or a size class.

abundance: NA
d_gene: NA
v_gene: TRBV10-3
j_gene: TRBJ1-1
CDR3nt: TGTGCCATCAGTGAGCCCGGACGGGTTGAAGCTTTCTTT
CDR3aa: CAISEPGRVEAFF

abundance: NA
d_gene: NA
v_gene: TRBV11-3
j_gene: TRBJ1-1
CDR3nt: TGTGCCAGCAACCATCGGGTGAGCACTGAAGCTTTCTTT
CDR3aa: CASNHRVSTEAFF

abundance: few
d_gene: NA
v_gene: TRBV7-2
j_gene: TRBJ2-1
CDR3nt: TGTGCCAGCAGCCAACCCGGGAGAGCGTACAATGAGCAGTTCTTC
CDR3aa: CASSQPGRAYNEQFF

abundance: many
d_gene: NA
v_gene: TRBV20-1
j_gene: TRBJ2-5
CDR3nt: TGCAGTGCTACAGGGACTTCGTACCAAGAGACCCAGTACTTC
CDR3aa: CSATGTSYQETQYF

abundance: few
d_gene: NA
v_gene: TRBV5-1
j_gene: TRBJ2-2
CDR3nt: TGCGCCAGCAGCAAGTCCTTGGGGGATACCGGGGAGCTGTTTTTT
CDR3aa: CASSKSLGDTGELFF

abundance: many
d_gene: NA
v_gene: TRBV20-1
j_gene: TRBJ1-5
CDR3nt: TGCAGTGCTAGAGATTTTAATAGCGGGAGCAATCAGCCCCAGCATTTT
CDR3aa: CSARDFNSGSNQPQHF

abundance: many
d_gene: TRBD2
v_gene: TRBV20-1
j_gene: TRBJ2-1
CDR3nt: TGCAGTGCTAGGAGAGCGGGGTCCGGTAATGAGCAGTTCTTC
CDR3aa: CSARRAGSGNEQFF

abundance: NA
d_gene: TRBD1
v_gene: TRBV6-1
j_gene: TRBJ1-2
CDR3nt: TGTGCCAGCAGGAGGGACAGCCCTAACTATGGCTACACCTTC
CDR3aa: CASRRDSPNYGYTF

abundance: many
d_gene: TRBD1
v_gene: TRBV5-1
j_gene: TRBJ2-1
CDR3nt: TGCGCCAGCAGCAAAGAGGACAGGGTGGGTGAGCAGTTCTTC
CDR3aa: CASSKEDRVGEQFF

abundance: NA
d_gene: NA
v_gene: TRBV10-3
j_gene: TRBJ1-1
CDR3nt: TGTGCCATCAGCCTTACAGGGTCGACGAACACTGAAGCTTTCTTT
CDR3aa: CAISLTGSTNTEAFF

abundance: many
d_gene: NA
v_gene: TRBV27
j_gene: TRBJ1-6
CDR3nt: TGTGCCAGCAGGGTAGGAGGTAATTCACCCCTCCACTTT
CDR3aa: CASRVGGNSPLHF

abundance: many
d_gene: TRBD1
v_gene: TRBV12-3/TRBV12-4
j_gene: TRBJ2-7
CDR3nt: TGTGCCAGCAGTTCGTCGGGGACAGGCCCCTACGAGCAGTACTTC
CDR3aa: CASSSSGTGPYEQYF

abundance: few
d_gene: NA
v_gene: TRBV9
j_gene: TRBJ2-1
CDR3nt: TGTGCCAGCAGCGTAGAGGGGGGACAGCTCAATGAGCAGTTCTTC
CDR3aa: CASSVEGGQLNEQFF

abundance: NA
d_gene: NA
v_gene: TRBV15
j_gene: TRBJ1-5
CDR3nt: TGTGCCACCAGCAGAGAGTGGGGACTTAGGCCCCAGCATTTT
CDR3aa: CATSREWGLRPQHF

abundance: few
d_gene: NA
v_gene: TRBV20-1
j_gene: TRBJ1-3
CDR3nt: TGCAGTGCTATCCTCCCCGGTGGAAACACCATATATTTT
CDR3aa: CSAILPGGNTIYF

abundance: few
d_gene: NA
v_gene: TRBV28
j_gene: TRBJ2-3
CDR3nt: TGTGCCAGCAGTTTGGGCGGGACCTCAGATACGCAGTATTTT
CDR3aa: CASSLGGTSDTQYF

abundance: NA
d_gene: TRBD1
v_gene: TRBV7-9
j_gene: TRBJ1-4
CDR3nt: TGTGCCAGCAGCTACCGGGACAGGGATGAAAAACTGTTTTTT
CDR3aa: CASSYRDRDEKLFF

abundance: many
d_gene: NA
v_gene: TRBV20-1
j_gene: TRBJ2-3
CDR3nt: TGCAGTGCTTATCGTCCCAGGGGAACAGATACGCAGTATTTT
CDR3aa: CSAYRPRGTDTQYF

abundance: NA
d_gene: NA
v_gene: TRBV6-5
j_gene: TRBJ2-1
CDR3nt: TGTGCCAGCCAAAGGACAGAAGGGGAGGAAACGGACAATGAGCAGTTCTTC
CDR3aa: CASQRTEGEETDNEQFF

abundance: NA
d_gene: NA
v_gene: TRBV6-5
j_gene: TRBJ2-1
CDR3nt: TGTGCCAGCAGTTATCTAGAAGGGACCAATGAGCAGTTCTTC
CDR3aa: CASSYLEGTNEQFF

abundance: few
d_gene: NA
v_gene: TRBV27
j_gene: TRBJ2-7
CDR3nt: TGTGCCAGCAGTTCCTCTACAGGAAGGGGCTACGAGCAGTACTTC
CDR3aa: CASSSSTGRGYEQYF

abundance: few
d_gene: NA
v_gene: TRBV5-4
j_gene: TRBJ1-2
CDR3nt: TGTGCCAGCAGCCAGAGTGGGGATGGCTACACCTTC
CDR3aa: CASSQSGDGYTF

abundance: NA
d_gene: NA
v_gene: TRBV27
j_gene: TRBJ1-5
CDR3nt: TGTGCCAGCAGTTTTCTGGGGGGGATCGGCAATCAGCCCCAGCATTTT
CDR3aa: CASSFLGGIGNQPQHF

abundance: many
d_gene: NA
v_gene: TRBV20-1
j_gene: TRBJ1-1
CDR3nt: TGCAGTGCTAAACAGACTGTGGGTTTGGGCACTGAAGCTTTCTTT
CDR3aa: CSAKQTVGLGTEAFF

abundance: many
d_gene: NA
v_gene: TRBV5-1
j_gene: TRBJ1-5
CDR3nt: TGCGCCAGCAGCTTGGGGGATGGTCAGCCCCAGCATTTT
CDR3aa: CASSLGDGQPQHF

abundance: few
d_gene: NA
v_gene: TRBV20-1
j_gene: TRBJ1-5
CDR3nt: TGCAGTGCTAGCGTCAGGGGCCCCTATAGCAATCAGCCCCAGCATTTT
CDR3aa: CSASVRGPYSNQPQHF

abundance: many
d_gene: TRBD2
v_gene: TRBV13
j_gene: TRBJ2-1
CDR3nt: TGTGCCAGCAGCTTAGGTGGGGGACTACTCAGCTCCTACAATGAGCAGTTCTTC
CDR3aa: CASSLGGGLLSSYNEQFF

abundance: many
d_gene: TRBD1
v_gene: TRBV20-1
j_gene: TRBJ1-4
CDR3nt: TGCAGTGCTAGGGACAGCGGGACAGGGTCTTCCCCAGGGTTTTTT
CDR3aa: CSARDSGTGSSPGFF

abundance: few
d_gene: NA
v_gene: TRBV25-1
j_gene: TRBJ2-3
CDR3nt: TGTGCCAGCAGTGCTCTATGGGATACGCAGTATTTT
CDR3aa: CASSALWDTQYF

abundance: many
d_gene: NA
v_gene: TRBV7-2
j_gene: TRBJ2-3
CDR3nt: TGTGCCAGCAGCTCATCCCATAGCACAGATACGCAGTATTTT
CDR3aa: CASSSSHSTDTQYF

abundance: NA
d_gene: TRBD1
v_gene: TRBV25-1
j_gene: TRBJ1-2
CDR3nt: TGTGCCAGCAGTGCGCGGGACAGGGGGCGGGTTGGCTACACCTTC
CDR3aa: CASSARDRGRVGYTF

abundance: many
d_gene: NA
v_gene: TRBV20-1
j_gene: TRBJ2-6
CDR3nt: TGCAGTGCTATACAGGGAACCGGGGCCAACGTCCTGACTTTC
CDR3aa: CSAIQGTGANVLTF

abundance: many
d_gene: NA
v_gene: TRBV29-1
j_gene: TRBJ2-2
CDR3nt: TGCAGCGTTGGAGACCCTAACACCGGGGAGCTGTTTTTT
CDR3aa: CSVGDPNTGELFF

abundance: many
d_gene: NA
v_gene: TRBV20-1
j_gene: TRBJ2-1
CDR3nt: TGCAGTGCTAGAGAGTGGCAGAGGGGTCACAATGAGCAGTTCTTC
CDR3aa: CSAREWQRGHNEQFF

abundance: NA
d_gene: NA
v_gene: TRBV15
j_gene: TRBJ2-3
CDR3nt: TGTGCCACCAGCAGTATGAGGCGGGGCACAGATACGCAGTATTTT
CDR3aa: CATSSMRRGTDTQYF

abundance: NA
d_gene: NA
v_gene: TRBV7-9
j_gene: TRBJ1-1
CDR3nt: TGTGCCAGCAAATCGGGATCGGGGGGCAAGACTGAAGCTTTCTTT
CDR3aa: CASKSGSGGKTEAFF

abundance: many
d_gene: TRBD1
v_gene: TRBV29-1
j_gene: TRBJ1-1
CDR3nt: TGCAGCGTAGCCGGGACAGAGTACACTGAAGCTTTCTTT
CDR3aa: CSVAGTEYTEAFF

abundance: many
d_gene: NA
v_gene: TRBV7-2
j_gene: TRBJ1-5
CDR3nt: TGTGCCAGCAGCTTAGCGCGGGGGGCGCTTCAGCCCCAGCATTTT
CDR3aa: CASSLARGALQPQHF

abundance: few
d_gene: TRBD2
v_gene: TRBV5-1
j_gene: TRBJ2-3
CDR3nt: TGCGCCAGCAGCTCCGGGACTAGCATCACAGATACGCAGTATTTT
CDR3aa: CASSSGTSITDTQYF

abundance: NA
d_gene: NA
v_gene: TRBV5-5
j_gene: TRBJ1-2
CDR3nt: TGTGCCAGCAGTTCTGAAAGCCCGGGATCCGGCTATGGCTACACCTTC
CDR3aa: CASSSESPGSGYGYTF

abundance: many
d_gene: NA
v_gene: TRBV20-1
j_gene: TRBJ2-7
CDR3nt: TGCAGTGCTAGAAGTCAGTACACCTACGAGCAGTACTTC
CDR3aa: CSARSQYTYEQYF

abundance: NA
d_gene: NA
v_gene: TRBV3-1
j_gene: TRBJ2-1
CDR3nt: TGTGCCAGCAGCCAAGATCTCTGGGGGCGTTCCTACAATGAGCAGTTCTTC
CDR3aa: CASSQDLWGRSYNEQFF

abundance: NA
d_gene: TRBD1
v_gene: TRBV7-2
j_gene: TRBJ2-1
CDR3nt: TGTGCCAGCAGCGCAGGGGGTCCCAACAATGAGCAGTTCTTC
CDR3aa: CASSAGGPNNEQFF

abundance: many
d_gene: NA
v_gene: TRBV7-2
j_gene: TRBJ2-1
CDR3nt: TGTGCCAGCAGCTTAAATCGGCTAGTATCCTACAATGAGCAGTTCTTC
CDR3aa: CASSLNRLVSYNEQFF